This is a list of T cell receptor beta chains from one sample in a study of Graves' ophthalmopathy and Graves' hyperthyroidism. TCRdb itself ran the multiplex PCR reads through MiXCR, one entry per CDR3 protein. The sample holds 1 million to 1.3 million distinct CDR3 sequences, less than 45% seen once. Material for sequencing was peripheral blood or thyroid tissue (not recorded which). These receptors came from an adult man with Graves' hyperthyroidism. CDR3s include the opening cysteine and the closing phenylalanine or tryptophan. D genes are given only for firm matches. Some rows mark clone size as missing; the rest say once, few, many or name a class of expanded clone.

TRBJ2-2	many	TRBV9	TRBD1	CASSLQGFDTGELFF	TGTGCCAGCAGTCTACAGGGGTTTGACACCGGGGAGCTGTTTTTT
TRBJ2-7	few	TRBV6-5	-	CASSPLTGSYEQYF	TGTGCCAGCAGTCCACTCACAGGGTCCTACGAGCAGTACTTC
TRBJ2-7	-	TRBV12-3/TRBV12-4	TRBD2	CASSLSGTSGKHGYF	TGTGCCAGCAGTTTATCCGGGACTAGCGGGAAACACGGGTACTTC
TRBJ1-2	many	TRBV6-5	TRBD1	CATATGGLGGYTF	TGTGCCACCGCGACAGGGGGCCTTGGGGGCTACACCTTC
TRBJ1-1	-	TRBV2	TRBD1	CASSPGGQGFGAFF	TGTGCCAGCTCACCAGGGGGACAGGGCTTCGGAGCTTTCTTT
TRBJ2-7	-	TRBV10-2	-	CACSASPHHQSYEQYF	TGCGCCTGCAGTGCCAGCCCACACCACCAATCCTACGAGCAGTACTTC
TRBJ2-7	-	TRBV12-5	-	CASGLNRGHQYF	TGTGCTAGTGGTTTGAATCGCGGGCACCAGTACTTC
TRBJ1-1	few	TRBV27	TRBD1	CASYLDHRGLTEAFF	TGTGCCAGCTACCTGGACCACAGGGGATTAACTGAAGCTTTCTTT
TRBJ1-2	-	TRBV20-1	-	CSAVSPTGTSGYTF	TGCAGTGCCGTCTCCCCAACCGGGACTAGCGGCTACACCTTC
TRBJ2-6	few	TRBV6-5	TRBD1	CAGQGAGGANVLTF	TGTGCCGGACAGGGGGCAGGTGGGGCCAACGTCCTGACTTTC
TRBJ1-1	many	TRBV5-6	TRBD1	CASSLVQGTLRTEAFF	TGTGCCAGCAGCTTGGTACAGGGGACTTTAAGGACTGAAGCTTTCTTT
TRBJ2-5	few	TRBV10-3	-	CAISELFILSGQYF	TGTGCCATCAGTGAGCTCTTCATATTAAGTGGGCAGTACTTC
TRBJ1-1	-	TRBV10-2	-	CASSTNPDCKNTEAFF	TGTGCCAGCAGTACAAATCCGGACTGTAAGAACACTGAAGCTTTCTTT
TRBJ2-5	few	TRBV20-1	TRBD2	CSARIAGGRETQYF	TGCAGTGCAAGAATAGCGGGGGGGAGGGAGACCCAGTACTTC
TRBJ1-3	-	TRBV19	-	CASKNGPGSGNTIYF	TGTGCCAGTAAAAACGGACCGGGGTCTGGAAACACCATATATTTT
TRBJ2-2	-	TRBV7-3	-	CASSARDNLTPGSCFF	-
TRBJ1-5	-	TRBV2	-	CASQNQAETQHF	TGTGCCAGCCAGAATCAGGCAGAGACCCAGCATTTT
TRBJ1-2	-	TRBV25-1	TRBD1	CASSPMTGHTYGYTF	TGTGCCAGCTCACCAATGACAGGGCATACCTATGGCTACACCTTC
TRBJ2-7	-	TRBV4-1	TRBD1	CASSHHPARESGRGPNYEQYF	TGCGCCAGCAGCCACCACCCCGCCAGGGAGTCCGGTAGGGGGCCAAACTACGAGCAGTACTTC
TRBJ1-4	few	TRBV4-1	-	CASSPRQIAEKLFF	TGCGCCAGCAGCCCCAGACAGATTGCTGAAAAACTGTTTTTT
TRBJ1-1	many	TRBV19	-	CASRWPGGPNTEAFF	TGTGCCAGTAGATGGCCGGGAGGGCCGAACACTGAAGCTTTCTTT
TRBJ2-7	-	TRBV12-3/TRBV12-4	-	CASSAPARREQYF	TGTGCCAGCAGTGCCCCGGCGCGGAGGGAGCAGTACTTC
TRBJ1-1	many	TRBV10-3	-	CAISDPDRLDGGNTEAFF	TGTGCCATCAGTGACCCCGACCGATTGGACGGAGGTAACACTGAAGCTTTCTTT
TRBJ1-2	-	TRBV6-2/TRBV6-3	TRBD1	CASSQTTGNGHTF	TGTGCCAGCAGTCAGACGACAGGGAATGGCCACACCTTC
TRBJ2-7	-	TRBV29-1	-	CSVDTHRGGVTGEQYF	TGCAGCGTTGACACCCACAGGGGGGGTGTCACCGGGGAGCAGTACTTC
TRBJ2-7	-	TRBV7-2	TRBD1	CASSQHGTGDEQYF	TGTGCCAGCAGCCAGCACGGGACAGGGGACGAGCAGTACTTC
TRBJ2-7	-	TRBV12-3/TRBV12-4	TRBD1	CASSLTTGVDEQYF	TGTGCCAGCAGTTTAACCACAGGGGTTGACGAGCAGTACTTC
TRBJ2-7	many	TRBV7-9	-	CASSPVGGGGEQYF	TGTGCCAGCAGCCCCGTGGGGGGAGGCGGCGAGCAGTACTTC
TRBJ2-3	-	TRBV5-1	-	CASSTETSTDTQYF	TGCGCCAGCAGCACCGAAACTAGCACAGATACGCAGTATTTT
TRBJ1-2	many	TRBV7-8	-	CASSLVDSFNYGYTF	TGTGCCAGCAGCTTAGTCGATAGTTTTAACTATGGCTACACCTTC
TRBJ1-2	many	TRBV12-3/TRBV12-4	-	CASSRGISAGYTF	TGTGCCAGCAGTCGTGGGATTTCGGCTGGCTACACCTTC
TRBJ1-1	many	TRBV14	TRBD1	CASSQVTGASTEAFF	TGTGCCAGCAGCCAAGTCACAGGGGCGTCAACTGAAGCTTTCTTT
TRBJ2-2	-	TRBV25-1	TRBD2	CASMMSSGRAGELFF	TGTGCCAGCATGATGTCTAGCGGGCGGGCCGGGGAGCTGTTTTTT
TRBJ1-6	few	TRBV3-1	-	CASSRGNVNSPLHF	TGTGCCAGCAGCCGGGGAAATGTTAATTCACCCCTCCACTTT
TRBJ2-7	few	TRBV10-3	TRBD2	CASSLGGAFYEQYF	TGTGCCAGCAGTCTCGGGGGGGCCTTCTACGAGCAGTACTTC
TRBJ1-2	once	TRBV9	-	CASSVEVVGLYGYTF	TGTGCCAGCAGCGTAGAAGTAGTGGGCCTCTATGGCTACACCTTC
TRBJ2-2	many	TRBV2	TRBD1	CASRDGGDSLLGTGELFF	TGTGCCAGCAGGGACGGTGGGGACAGCCTATTAGGGACCGGGGAGCTGTTTTTT
TRBJ1-5	few	TRBV7-2	-	CASSQGFRDYSNQPQHF	TGTGCCAGCAGCCAAGGTTTCAGGGATTATAGCAATCAGCCCCAGCATTTT
TRBJ2-5	-	TRBV29-1	TRBD2	CSVERGEETQYF	TGCAGCGTTGAGCGGGGGGAGGAGACCCAGTACTTC
TRBJ2-7	-	TRBV11-2	-	CASSLDRGADEQYF	TGTGCCAGCAGCCTAGATCGCGGGGCGGACGAGCAGTACTTC
TRBJ1-5	many	TRBV12-3/TRBV12-4	-	CASSLSGGGGQPQHF	TGTGCCAGCAGTTTGAGTGGCGGGGGGGGTCAGCCCCAGCATTTT
TRBJ1-3	many	TRBV7-9	-	CASSSLRGRENTIYF	TGTGCCAGCAGCTCGCTTAGGGGTCGTGAAAACACCATATATTTT
TRBJ2-5	many	TRBV6-1	-	CASSPGSTQETQYF	TGTGCCAGCAGTCCAGGGTCGACCCAAGAGACCCAGTACTTC
TRBJ2-2	few	TRBV7-3	TRBD2	CASSFISGRFTGELFF	TGTGCCAGCAGCTTCATCAGCGGGAGATTCACCGGGGAGCTGTTTTTT
TRBJ2-7	many	TRBV6-6	-	CASSYSGGLEQYF	TGTGCCAGCAGTTACTCAGGGGGGTTGGAGCAGTACTTC
TRBJ2-7	few	TRBV20-1	TRBD2	CSARDRTSGSILSSYEQYF	TGCAGTGCTAGAGACAGGACTAGCGGGAGCATTCTGAGCTCCTACGAGCAGTACTTC
TRBJ2-2	many	TRBV7-2	TRBD1	CASSAQGRHGELFF	TGTGCCAGCAGCGCACAGGGGCGGCACGGGGAGCTGTTTTTT
TRBJ2-7	few	TRBV7-9	-	CASSLDRGPPYEQYF	TGTGCCAGCAGCTTAGACCGGGGCCCCCCCTACGAGCAGTACTTC
TRBJ1-5	few	TRBV27	-	CASSPSVRNQPQHF	TGTGCCAGCAGTCCCTCCGTTCGGAATCAGCCCCAGCATTTT
TRBJ1-2	many	TRBV7-9	TRBD1	CASSTRQGDYGYTF	TGTGCCAGCAGCACCCGACAGGGTGACTATGGCTACACCTTC
TRBJ2-7	many	TRBV7-2	-	CASSLGSSGEQYF	TGCGCCAGCAGCTTGGGGAGTTCTGGCGAGCAGTACTTC
TRBJ1-1	many	TRBV5-1	TRBD1	CASSSYRDRGTEAFF	TGCGCCAGCAGCTCCTACCGGGACAGGGGTACTGAAGCTTTCTTT
TRBJ2-7	-	TRBV5-6	TRBD1	CASSFPRRDRDYEQYF	TGTGCCAGCAGTTTCCCCCGAAGGGACAGAGACTACGAGCAGTACTTC
TRBJ1-5	-	TRBV7-2	TRBD1	CASGQGTGSNQPQHF	TGTGCCAGCGGACAGGGGACAGGGAGCAATCAGCCCCAGCATTTT